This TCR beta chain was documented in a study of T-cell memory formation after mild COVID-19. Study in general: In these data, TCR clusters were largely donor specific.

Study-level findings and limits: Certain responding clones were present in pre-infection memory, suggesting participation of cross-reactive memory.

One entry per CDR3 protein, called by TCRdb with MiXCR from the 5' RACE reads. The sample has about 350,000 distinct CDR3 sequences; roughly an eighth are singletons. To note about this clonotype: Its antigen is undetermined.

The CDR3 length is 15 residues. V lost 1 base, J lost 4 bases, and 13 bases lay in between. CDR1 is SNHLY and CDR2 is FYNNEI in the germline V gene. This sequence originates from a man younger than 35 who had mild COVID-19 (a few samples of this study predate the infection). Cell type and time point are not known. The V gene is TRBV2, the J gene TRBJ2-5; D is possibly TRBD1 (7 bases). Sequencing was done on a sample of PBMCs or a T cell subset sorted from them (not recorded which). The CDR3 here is CASSEDPQGGETQYF. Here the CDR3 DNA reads TGTGCCAGCAGTGAAGACCCCCAGGGGGGAGAGACCCAGTACTTC.